Shown below are 30 T cell receptor beta chains from a single sample sequenced in a study of T cell responses to AZD1222 COVID-19 vaccine listed by TCRdb under 2021. Libraries were constructed by the immunoSEQ multiplex PCR assay. TCRdb stores this immuneACCESS table with in-frame sequences only. Part of the clones is absent; in the studies checked, under half of the shortfall reflects unresolved V genes, and no reason is known for the rest. This sample is represented by approximately 300,000 clones; 94% of them were singletons. 0.5% to 0.7% of the sample is in the top ten clones. The time point label, as the study defines it: about 28 days (+/-7) after the second vaccine dose. Here the sequenced sample was peripheral blood, taken 28 days after the second AZD1222 dose. These receptors all come from an adult who received the AZD1222 COVID-19 vaccine.

The chain links TRBV7-2 to TRBJ1-1; D possibly corresponds to TRBD1 (6 bases). Per the germline V gene, CDR1 is SGHTA and CDR2 is FQGNSA. This CDR3 region has 15 residues. The ends were cut back, 5 bases at V and 5 bases at J, with 18 bases in the middle. This chain's CDR3 is CASSGRGPSGTEAFF. The CDR3 nucleotides read TGTGCCAGCAGCGGCCGGGGGCCCTCGGGAACTGAAGCTTTCTTT.

The gene calls are TRBV19 and TRBJ1-5; no reliable D call. Trimming cost V 3 bases and J 0 bases, with 12 bases left between them. Per the germline V gene, CDR1 is LNHDA and CDR2 is SQIVND (reference sequence). The CDR3 extends over 16 amino acids. CDR3 in amino acids: CASSILGSYSNQPQHF. CDR3 nucleotide sequence: TGTGCCAGTAGTATCTTGGGCAGTTATAGCAATCAGCCCCAGCATTTT.

This chain uses TRBV15 with TRBJ1-5; D might be TRBD1 (6 bases). V lost 1 base, J lost 6 bases, and 10 bases lay in between. In germline, CDR1 is LNHNV, CDR2 YYDKDF (reference sequence). CDR3 size: 14 residues. CDR3 in DNA: TGTGCCACCAGCAGAGGGGGGGCTGGTCAGCCCCAGCATTTT. Protein sequence: CATSRGGAGQPQHF.

The chain couples TRBV7-2 to TRBJ2-3; D possibly uses TRBD1 or TRBD2 (6 bases each). The CDR3 consists of 15 residues. Germline CDR1 SGHTA, CDR2 FQGNSA. V lost 1 base, J lost 6 bases, and 14 bases lay in between. The CDR3 reads CASSLVGGRVDTQYF. The DNA for the CDR3 is TGTGCCAGCAGCTTAGTCGGGGGCAGAGTGGATACGCAGTATTTT.

V and J are TRBV4-3 and TRBJ2-3; the D is unclear. Germline CDR1 LGHNA, CDR2 YSLEER. The CDR3 length is 17 residues. V gave up 2 bases and J gave up 3 bases, with 18 bases separating them. The CDR3 DNA is TGCGCCAGCAGCCAAAATCCCCCCAGACCCCGGACAGATACGCAGTATTTT. Translated, it gives CASSQNPPRPRTDTQYF.

The chain uses TRBV7-2 and TRBJ2-7; 8 positions agree with TRBD2. CDR3 length equals 13 residues. Germline CDR1 reads SGHTA; CDR2 reads FQGNSA. The V gene end was trimmed by 4 bases and the J gene end by 6 bases; junction bases not matched to a gene: 5. CDR3 amino acids: CASSSGLVGEQYF. The CDR3 DNA follows: TGTGCCAGCAGCTCGGGACTAGTGGGCGAGCAGTACTTC.

This clone came up once. Other DNA sequences within the sample encode an identical CDR3. This rearrangement joins TRBV4-3 to TRBJ1-2; a possible D gene is TRBD1 (6 bases). The CDR3 extends over 14 amino acids. V was pared by 3 bases and J by 2 bases, with 10 bases between. Germline CDR1 LGHNA, CDR2 YSLEER. For the CDR3, the DNA is TGCGCCAGCAGCCAGCCCGGGGGCAACTATGGCTACACCTTC. Its protein product is CASSQPGGNYGYTF.

This clone showed up just once. The J gene is TRBJ2-7, the V gene TRBV2, with 10 positions matching TRBD1. The CDR3 has 13 amino acids. Losses at the gene ends were 6 bases for V and 5 bases for J; bases not matched to a gene: 4. Per the germline V gene, CDR1 is SNHLY and CDR2 is FYNNEI. In DNA, the CDR3 is TGTGCCAGCAGAGGGGACAGGGGTAACGAGCAGTACTTC. This codes for CASRGDRGNEQYF.

V is TRBV19 and J is TRBJ2-7; 9 bases map to TRBD1. The V and J ends lost 5 bases and 3 bases, in that order; junction bases with no gene match: 8. CDR3 length: 15 residues. Germline assignment: CDR1 LNHDA and CDR2 SQIVND (reference sequence). CDR3 bases: TGTGCCAGTAGTTGGGGGACAGGGAGCAACTACGAGCAGTACTTC. Its translation is CASSWGTGSNYEQYF.

The chain employs TRBV7-2 and TRBJ2-7, with D uncertain. The CDR3 is 12 amino acids. Germline CDR1 is SGHTA and CDR2 is FQGNSA. V lost 3 bases and J lost 6, with 9 bases in between. The CDR3 region is CASSFLSSEQYF. The CDR3 DNA sequence: TGTGCCAGCAGCTTTCTTTCGTCCGAGCAGTACTTC.

The chain combines TRBV4-1 with TRBJ1-5; D possibly corresponds to TRBD1 (5 bases). Per the germline V gene, CDR1 is MGHRA and CDR2 is YSYEKL. V gave up 0 bases and J gave up 0 bases, with 15 bases separating them. The CDR3 is 18 residues long. In DNA, the CDR3 is TGCGCCAGCAGCCAAGATTGGGCAGGGATTTATAGCAATCAGCCCCAGCATTTT. This gives the protein CASSQDWAGIYSNQPQHF.

The chain employs TRBV30 and TRBJ1-2; no reliable D call. Trimming took 3 bases from V and 13 from J, leaving 12 bases between them. Per germline, CDR1 GTSNPN and CDR2 SVGIG (reference sequence). The CDR3 is 10 residues long. This CDR3 is CAWSVAAVTF. CDR3 bases: TGTGCCTGGAGCGTGGCGGCAGTCACCTTC.

The chain has TRBV7-9 and TRBJ1-2; maybe TRBD1 (5 bases). Trimming took 7 bases from V and 2 from J, leaving 14 bases between them. There are 14 residues in the CDR3. CDR1 SEHNR and CDR2 FQNEAQ come from the germline V gene (reference sequence). The CDR3 coding sequence is TGTGCCAGCACCCGGGACTCATGGAACTATGGCTACACCTTC. The encoded protein is CASTRDSWNYGYTF.

The V gene is TRBV19, the J gene TRBJ2-6; D is ambiguous. This CDR3 is 13 amino acids long. The germline CDR1 and CDR2 sequences are LNHDA and SQIVND (reference sequence). The ends were cut back, 6 bases at V and 4 bases at J, with 7 bases in the middle. CDR3 loop: CASSTGGANVLTF. CDR3 nucleotide sequence: TGTGCCAGTAGCACCGGGGGGGCCAACGTCCTGACTTTC.

The gene calls are TRBV10-3 and TRBJ1-6, with D uncertain. Deletions cut 8 bases from V and 3 bases from J, with 11 bases between. This CDR3 spans 14 amino acids. Germline V gene sequence: CDR1 ENHRY, CDR2 SYGVKD. CDR3 protein: CAIPPPGYNSPLHF. In nucleotides, the CDR3 is TGTGCCATCCCCCCCCCGGGCTATAATTCACCCCTCCACTTT.

The rearrangement uses TRBV7-9 and TRBJ1-2; 10 bases are shared with TRBD1. Trimming at V came to 5 bases and at J to 8 bases, leaving 5 bases not matched to a gene. CDR3 size: 13 residues. Germline values: CDR1 SEHNR, CDR2 FQNEAQ (reference sequence). This CDR3 is CASSPGQGLGYTF. As DNA, the CDR3 is TGTGCCAGCAGCCCGGGACAGGGGCTGGGCTACACCTTC. Full variable domain (missing parts from reference TRBV7-9 and TRBJ1-2): DTGVSQNPRHKITKRGQNVTFRCDPISEHNRLYWYRQTLGQGPEFLTYFQNEAQLEKSRLLSDRFSAERPKGSFSTLEIQRTEQGDSAMYLCASSPGQGLGYTFGSGTRLTVV.

The chain carries TRBV29-1 and TRBJ2-7; D gene ambiguous. The CDR3 is made up of 12 amino acids. Looked up from germline, CDR1 is SQVTM and CDR2 is ANQGSEA. Trimming stripped 2 bases from V and 5 bases from J, with 10 bases between. CDR3 in DNA: TGCAGCGTTGAAAGCAGGTTGCACGAGCAGTACTTC. Encoded protein: CSVESRLHEQYF.

The chain uses TRBV28 and TRBJ2-7; D is unresolved. The V end was cut by 8 bases, the J end by 6 bases, with 2 bases between. CDR3 length: 8 amino acids. Germline loops: CDR1 MDHEN, CDR2 SYDVKM. The CDR3 is CASGEQYF. In DNA, the CDR3 is TGTGCCAGCGGCGAGCAGTACTTC.

The table lists this clone with a count of one. The chain is built from TRBV4-1 and TRBJ1-2; no reliable D call. The CDR3 sequence is 14 residues long. V shed 1 base and J shed 0 bases, with 6 bases lying between them. Germline V gene data show CDR1 as MGHRA and CDR2 as YSYEKL. CDR3 coding DNA: TGCGCCAGCAGCCAAGCTCTAGCTAACTATGGCTACACCTTC. This encodes CASSQALANYGYTF.

The rearrangement uses TRBV6-2 or TRBV6-3 and TRBJ2-7, with a tentative D call TRBD2 (6 bases). This CDR3 has 14 amino acids. Germline CDR1 and CDR2: MNHEY and SVGEGT. Trimming removed 2 bases from V and 2 bases from J, with 10 bases in between. CDR3 bases: TGTGCCAGCAGTTACATGAGGGAGGCCTACGAGCAGTACTTC. It is translated as CASSYMREAYEQYF.

This clone was recorded a few times. The genes are TRBV19 and TRBJ1-1; no firm D call. This CDR3 spans 13 amino acids. Germline-derived CDR1 and CDR2 are LNHDA and SQIVND (reference sequence). Trimming cost V 5 bases and J 6 bases, with 13 bases left between them. The CDR3 DNA sequence: TGTGCCAGTAGTTGGCGGGCAGGCGCTGAAGCTTTCTTT. It is translated as CASSWRAGAEAFF. Based on the CDR3 plus reference TRBV19 and TRBJ1-1, the full variable domain is DGGITQSPKYLFRKEGQNVTLSCEQNLNHDAMYWYRQDPGQGLRLIYYSQIVNDFQKGDIAEGYSVSREKKESFPLTVTSAQKNPTAFYLCASSWRAGAEAFFGQGTRLTVV.

The rearrangement joins TRBV10-3 to TRBJ2-7; TRBD2 aligns across 10 bases. The CDR3 is 16 amino acids. The trim removed 0 bases at V and 2 bases at J, leaving 4 bases unmatched. Germline loops: CDR1 ENHRY, CDR2 SYGVKD. CDR3 nucleotides: TGTGCCATCAGTGAGTCGAGCGGGAGGGCGACCTACGAGCAGTACTTC. Its protein product is CAISESSGRATYEQYF.

The chain has TRBV4-1 and TRBJ2-1; 12 positions agree with TRBD2. CDR1 is MGHRA, CDR2 YSYEKL, per germline. The CDR3 length is 17 residues. The junction had 9 bases not matched to a gene; V was cut back by 4 bases and J by 5 bases. The CDR3 DNA reads TGCGCCAGCAGCCGCGGGACTAGCGGGCGGTCCGACAATGAGCAGTTCTTC. It translates to CASSRGTSGRSDNEQFF.

The rearrangement uses TRBV7-2 and TRBJ1-4, with D unclear. Germline assignment: CDR1 SGHTA and CDR2 FQGNSA. This CDR3 spans 14 amino acids. Trimming removed 1 base at V and 8 bases at J, with 11 bases between. In DNA form, the CDR3 reads TGTGCCAGCAGCTTAGTTCTCGGACTAGAAAAACTGTTTTTT. The encoded protein is CASSLVLGLEKLFF.

The sample holds one count of this clone. CDR3 bases: TGTGCCAGTACCCCCGGAACTGAAGCTTTCTTT. This translates into CASTPGTEAFF. The rearrangement uses TRBV19 and TRBJ1-1; D unclear. V lost 7 bases, J lost 5 bases, and 8 bases lay in between. This CDR3 has 11 residues. The germline gives CDR1 LNHDA, CDR2 SQIVND (reference sequence).

The CDR3 reads CAWSTPGTGYNEQFF. CDR3 sequence (DNA): TGTGCCTGGAGTACCCCCGGGACAGGTTACAATGAGCAGTTCTTC. V and J are TRBV30 and TRBJ2-1, with TRBD1 identical over 8 bases. V gave up 2 bases and J gave up 4 bases; unmatched junction bases: 7. The CDR3 runs 15 residues. CDR1 and CDR2 from the germline V gene are GTSNPN and SVGIG (reference sequence).

This chain joins TRBV7-2 and TRBJ2-3; unclear D gene. CDR3 length: 14 amino acids. Germline values: CDR1 SGHTA, CDR2 FQGNSA. V dropped 4 bases and J dropped 6 bases, with 14 bases sitting between them. The CDR3 coding sequence is TGTGCCAGCAGCTCCAGGACCCCCCCGGATACGCAGTATTTT. The encoded protein is CASSSRTPPDTQYF.

This chain uses TRBV3-1 (or the pseudogene TRBV3-2) with TRBJ2-7; D is unresolved. The ends were cut back, 4 bases at V and 7 bases at J, with 11 bases in the middle. The germline V gene has CDR1 LGHDT and CDR2 YNNKEL (reference sequence). The CDR3 sequence is 12 residues long. DNA of the CDR3: TGTGCCAGCAGCCCCCCGGTGGGAGAGCAGTACTTC. Its translation: CASSPPVGEQYF.

The chain is built from TRBV5-4 and TRBJ1-6; D ambiguous. The CDR3 spans 15 residues. V was cut by 0 bases and J by 6 bases, with 10 bases left in between. Per the germline V gene, CDR1 is SGHNT and CDR2 is YYREEE (reference sequence). The CDR3 DNA sequence: TGTGCCAGCAGCTTGGAAGCCAAAACTAATTCACCCCTCCACTTT. Its protein product is CASSLEAKTNSPLHF.

This CDR3 is CASSLGTGREQYF. The DNA for the CDR3 is TGTGCCAGCAGCTTAGGGACCGGACGCGAGCAGTACTTC. The chain combines TRBV7-2 with TRBJ2-7; D unresolved. Germline values: CDR1 SGHTA, CDR2 FQGNSA. The CDR3 runs 13 residues. V was pared by 1 base and J by 6 bases, with 10 bases between.